This T cell receptor beta chain originates from a study of T cell responses to AZD1222 COVID-19 vaccine. Turning to the study itself: Recipients boosted at about 4 weeks or about 12 weeks are pooled.

CDR1 SGHTA and CDR2 FQGNSA come from the germline V gene. The CDR3 has 15 amino acids. The germline V and J ends were trimmed by 5 bases and 5 bases, with 18 bases remaining between them. Libraries were prepared by immunoSEQ multiplex PCR; TCRdb keeps only in-frame clonotypes and omits some of them. The data contain about 120,000 clones, just under 90% of them seen just once; the ten biggest clones take up about 12%. In its sample, this clone was seen once. This sample comprised peripheral blood, obtained on day 0 of AZD1222 vaccination. The sequence was obtained from an adult in good health. The chain has TRBV7-2 and TRBJ1-1, with D maybe TRBD1 (6 bases). The CDR3 coding sequence is TGTGCCAGCAGCCCCCAGGGGTGGGGTAGGACTGAAGCTTTCTTT. This encodes CASSPQGWGRTEAFF.